This T cell receptor (beta chain) was captured by sequencing in a study of shared clonotypes between healthy human individuals. As for this clone: Its target is unknown.

Study-wide results and limits: The authors sampled blood alone, and tissue repertoires likely differ. Some naive CD4 clonotypes, roughly 4.8%, turned up in common across four donors. Clonotype sharing among donors was thought likely to change with sequencing depth.

Some clones are missing from TCRdb's copy, which holds only in-frame ones; the method was immunoSEQ multiplex PCR. The sample gives some 2.1 million clones, 85% to 95% of which show up once; approximately 0.13% is in the top ten. After removal of 6 bases from V and 2 bases from J, the junction contained 5 bases not matched to a gene. This CDR3 has 14 residues. Looked up from germline, CDR1 is ENHRY and CDR2 is SYGVKD. Sequenced sample: naive CD4+ T cells sorted from blood. The subset here: CD45RA+ positively selected. The rearrangement joins TRBV10-3 to TRBJ1-2, with 8 positions matching TRBD1. This TCR was sampled from a man younger than 30 in good health. CDR3 sequence: CAIRPGQENYGYTF. CDR3 in DNA: TGTGCCATCAGGCCGGGACAGGAAAACTATGGCTACACCTTC.